These 28 T cell receptor beta chains came from one sample sequenced in a study of cytomegalovirus exposure and HLA in healthy donors. This PCR relied on a set of 60 Vbeta primers and 13 Jbeta primers. Sequenced by immunoSEQ multiplex PCR; TCRdb stores in-frame clones only, minus some. This table has some 170,000 clones, about 80% appearing once. Sequencing was done on a sample of PBMCs. The receptors were sampled from a man aged 35 to 55 in good health and CMV-seropositive.

This rearrangement joins TRBV6-1 to TRBJ2-1; 10 nucleotides match TRBD2. Germline CDR1 MNHNS, CDR2 SASEGT. Trimming at V came to 3 bases and at J to 6 bases, leaving 11 bases not matched to a gene. The CDR3 covers 17 residues. CDR3 sequence reads: CASSDGAGGPSGNEQFF. The CDR3 nucleotides are TGTGCCAGCAGTGACGGAGCGGGAGGGCCCTCTGGCAATGAGCAGTTCTTC.

This chain uses TRBV7-2 with TRBJ2-7; weak D call: TRBD2 (6 bases). The CDR3 runs to 15 residues. V was trimmed by 3 bases and J by 3 bases, leaving 15 bases between them. CDR1 SGHTA and CDR2 FQGNSA come from the germline V gene. CDR3 sequence (DNA): TGTGCCAGCAGCTTGAGGAGGGGAAGCGACTACGAGCAGTACTTC. This sequence encodes CASSLRRGSDYEQYF.

In regard to this clone: In this CDR3 the conserved last residue, phenylalanine or tryptophan, is missing, so a read error is likely. The chain couples TRBV29-1 to TRBJ2-7, with D possibly matching TRBD2 (6 bases). CDR3 length equals 14 residues. Trimming took off 5 bases at V and 6 bases at J, with 20 bases between the two ends. CDR1 is SQVTM, CDR2 ANQGSEA, per germline. The CDR3 region has the DNA TGCAGCGTTCCACGCGGAGGGACCGGCTCCGAGCAGTACCTC. Protein product: CSVPRGGTGSEQYL.

The chain recombines TRBV9 with TRBJ2-2; no reliable D call. In germline, CDR1 is SGDLS, CDR2 YYNGEE. The V end was cut by 2 bases, the J end by 0 bases, with 2 bases between. The CDR3 totals 13 residues. CDR3 DNA sequence: TGTGCCAGCAGCGTTACGAACACCGGGGAGCTGTTTTTT. This codes for CASSVTNTGELFF.

The chain uses TRBV11-2 and TRBJ1-4, with 8 bases lining up with TRBD1. The CDR3 sequence is 16 residues long. J gave up 8 bases and V 7 bases, and 15 bases lay outside the gene matches. Germline V CDR1 and CDR2: SGHAT, FQNNGV. In DNA form, the CDR3 reads TGTGCCAGCACTCCCGGCCAGGGGGCAGGTGGCGAAAAACTGTTTTTT. This translates into CASTPGQGAGGEKLFF.

The chain combines TRBV9 with TRBJ2-3, with TRBD2 identical over 8 bases. The V segment lost 3 bases and the J segment 4 bases; nucleotides outside the gene matches: 13. Germline V lookup: CDR1 SGDLS, CDR2 YYNGEE. The CDR3 extends over 17 amino acids. The CDR3 region is CASSAPSGSMGADTQYF. The DNA for the CDR3 is TGTGCCAGCAGCGCGCCCAGCGGGAGTATGGGAGCAGATACGCAGTATTTT.

V is TRBV5-1 and J is TRBJ1-5; D ambiguous. CDR1 and CDR2 from the germline V gene are SGHRS and YFSETQ. V was clipped by 4 bases and J by 2 bases, with 10 bases between them. The length of the CDR3 is 14 residues. The CDR3 sequence: CASSTGEGNQPQHF. The CDR3 nucleotides read TGCGCCAGCAGCACCGGGGAAGGCAATCAGCCCCAGCATTTT.

J is TRBJ2-7 and V is TRBV5-1, with 7 bases lining up with TRBD1. Trimming removed 4 bases from V and 5 bases from J; junction bases left unmatched: 12. CDR1 is SGHRS, CDR2 YFSETQ, per germline. The length of the CDR3 is 15 residues. This CDR3 is CASSDGQVGRDEQYF. The CDR3 bases are TGCGCCAGCAGCGACGGACAGGTAGGAAGGGACGAGCAGTACTTC.

The chain links TRBV29-1 to TRBJ1-2, with D perhaps TRBD1 (5 bases). The CDR3 loop spans 11 amino acids. From germline, CDR1 is SQVTM and CDR2 ANQGSEA. The CDR3 loop reads CCGEGNYGYTF. DNA of the CDR3: TGCTGCGGGGAGGGGAACTATGGCTACACCTTC.

The V gene is TRBV28, the J gene TRBJ2-1; 9 bases align to TRBD1. From germline, CDR1 is MDHEN and CDR2 SYDVKM. The CDR3 totals 14 residues. The ends lost 9 bases at V and 5 bases at J; junction bases unmatched: 8. CDR3 protein: CASITGGAHNEQFF. In DNA form, the CDR3 reads TGTGCCAGTATAACAGGGGGCGCGCACAATGAGCAGTTCTTC.

This chain uses TRBV28 with TRBJ1-1, with D unresolved. The CDR3 totals 11 residues. In germline, CDR1 is MDHEN, CDR2 SYDVKM. The germline V and J ends were trimmed by 8 bases and 4 bases, with 8 bases remaining between them. The CDR3 spells CASPSGTEAFF. Here the CDR3 DNA reads TGTGCCAGCCCCTCCGGCACTGAAGCTTTCTTT.

The chain carries TRBV18 and TRBJ2-7; 8 nucleotides match TRBD1. J lost 7 bases, V lost 4 bases, and 6 bases had no gene match. CDR3 length: 13 amino acids. CDR1 and CDR2 from the germline V gene are KGHSH and LQKENI. CDR3 residues: CASSRQDREEQYF. The CDR3 nucleotides are TGTGCCAGCTCACGACAGGACAGGGAAGAGCAGTACTTC.

The CDR3 reads CASSDPSQGLTEAFF. CDR3 in DNA: TGTGCCAGCAGTGACCCCAGCCAGGGGCTCACTGAAGCTTTCTTT. This chain links TRBV2 with TRBJ1-1; tentative D call: TRBD1 (6 bases). Germline-derived CDR1 and CDR2 are SNHLY and FYNNEI. CDR3 length equals 15 residues. Trimming removed 3 bases from V and 4 bases from J, with 15 bases in between.

J is TRBJ2-1 and V is TRBV14, with D unclear. The V end lost 1 base, the J end lost 1 base, and 8 bases lay between the germline ends. This CDR3 comprises 15 residues. CDR1 and CDR2 (germline): SGHDN, FVKESK. CDR3: CASSQAGFSYNEQFF. The CDR3 coding sequence is TGTGCCAGCAGCCAAGCCGGGTTTTCCTACAATGAGCAGTTCTTC.

The V and J genes are TRBV9 and TRBJ2-1; D is perhaps TRBD2 (6 bases). Trimming cost V 6 bases and J 5 bases, with 12 bases left between them. The CDR3 is made up of 13 amino acids. Germline V gene sequence: CDR1 SGDLS, CDR2 YYNGEE. The DNA of the CDR3 is TGTGCCAGCACCAGGACTACAGACAATGAGCAGTTCTTC. Translating it yields CASTRTTDNEQFF.

The chain has TRBV28 and TRBJ2-2, with 10 bases identical to TRBD2. V was pared by 8 bases and J by 5 bases, with 8 bases of the junction left unmatched. The CDR3 sequence is 15 residues long. Looked up from germline, CDR1 is MDHEN and CDR2 is SYDVKM. The CDR3: CASSIRLAGTGELFF. CDR3 DNA: TGTGCCAGCTCCATTAGACTAGCGGGTACCGGGGAGCTGTTTTTT. Using reference TRBV28 and TRBJ2-2 for the parts outside the CDR3, the full variable domain is DVKVTQSSRYLVKRTGEKVFLECVQDMDHENMFWYRQDPGLGLRLIYFSYDVKMKEKGDIPEGYSVSREKKERFSLILESASTNQTSMYLCASSIRLAGTGELFFGEGSRLTVL.

This rearrangement joins TRBV28 to TRBJ2-5, with 8 bases lining up with TRBD1. Per germline, CDR1 MDHEN and CDR2 SYDVKM. Germline trimming cut 3 bases from V and 5 bases from J; bases unmatched to any gene: 5. The CDR3 has 14 residues. DNA of the CDR3: TGTGCCAGCAGTTTTCAGGGGGCGTGGGAGACCCAGTACTTC. Its protein is CASSFQGAWETQYF.

The genes are TRBV11-3 and TRBJ2-1, with 7 bases fitting TRBD2. This CDR3 comprises 14 residues. V dropped 3 bases and J dropped 3; count of bases not matched to a gene: 2. CDR1 is SGHNT and CDR2 is YENEEA in the germline V gene. The CDR3 protein is CASSLGGIYNEQFF. Here the CDR3 DNA reads TGTGCCAGCAGCTTGGGGGGGATCTACAATGAGCAGTTCTTC.

The V gene is TRBV7-3, the J gene TRBJ2-3, with 7 bases matching TRBD2. Per germline, CDR1 SGHTA and CDR2 FQGTGA. The CDR3 runs 16 residues. The trim removed 5 bases at V and 0 bases at J, leaving 8 bases unmatched. CDR3 in DNA: TGTGCCAGCAGCCCGTCTAGCGGCACTAGCACAGATACGCAGTATTTT. This codes for CASSPSSGTSTDTQYF.

The chain recombines TRBV18 with TRBJ1-3; TRBD1 might be the D (6 bases). Trimming left V 3 bases short and J 4 bases short, with 13 bases between. The CDR3 sequence is 15 residues long. Germline V gives CDR1 KGHSH, CDR2 LQKENI. CDR3 nucleotides: TGTGCCAGCTCACCGACGGAAGGGGGAGGAAACACCATATATTTT. It translates to CASSPTEGGGNTIYF. The entire variable domain, with the rest obtained from reference TRBV18 and TRBJ1-3, is as follows: NAGVMQNPRHLVRRRGQEARLRCSPMKGHSHVYWYRQLPEEGLKFMVYLQKENIIDESGMPKERFSAEFPKEGPSILRIQQVVRGDSAAYFCASSPTEGGGNTIYFGEGSWLTVV.

This clone was observed once. The V call is TRBV29-1, the J call TRBJ1-1; D gene uncertain. Germline CDR1 is SQVTM and CDR2 is ANQGSEA. The CDR3 totals 13 residues. With 5 bases removed from V and 1 base from J, the gap between germline ends came to 11 bases. The CDR3 DNA sequence: TGCAGCGTTCATCCCCAGTCGAACACTGAAGCTTTCTTT. Amino acid sequence: CSVHPQSNTEAFF.

J is TRBJ1-2 and V is TRBV28; a weak D match, TRBD1 (6 bases). V was cut by 7 bases and J by 8 bases, with 14 bases left in between. The CDR3 is 12 amino acids. In germline, CDR1 is MDHEN, CDR2 SYDVKM. The chain's CDR3 is CASTTRGSGYTF. DNA of the CDR3: TGTGCCAGCACTACTAGGGGGAGCGGCTACACCTTC.

The V and J genes are TRBV7-8 and TRBJ1-4; D uncertain. This CDR3 comprises 17 residues. The germline CDR1 and CDR2 sequences are SGHVS and FQNEAQ. Trimming cost V 5 bases and J 4 bases, with 20 bases left between them. CDR3 bases: TGTGCCAGCAGCCAATCGACGGGAGGCAGCCTTAATGAAAAACTGTTTTTT. Protein: CASSQSTGGSLNEKLFF. The whole variable domain, remainder taken from reference TRBV7-8 and TRBJ1-4, is GAGVSQSPRYKVAKRGQDVALRCDPISGHVSLFWYQQALGQGPEFLTYFQNEAQLDKSGLPSDRFFAERPEGSVSTLKIQRTQQEDSAVYLCASSQSTGGSLNEKLFFGSGTQLSVL.

This clone has only a few counts. The genes are TRBV10-2 and TRBJ1-5, with 9 bases lining up with TRBD1. CDR1 WSHSY and CDR2 SAAADI come from the germline V gene. The V gene end was trimmed by 4 bases and the J gene end by 11 bases; junction bases not matched to a gene: 6. This CDR3 contains 13 residues. CDR3: CASSGADRGSQHF. Here the CDR3 DNA reads TGCGCCAGCAGTGGGGCAGACAGGGGGTCCCAGCATTTT.

The V call is TRBV6-5, the J call TRBJ2-1; the D gene is possibly TRBD2 (6 bases). This CDR3 comprises 16 residues. The germline gives CDR1 MNHEY, CDR2 SVGAGI. Trimming stripped 0 bases from V and 8 bases from J, with 17 bases between. The CDR3, as DNA: TGTGCCAGCAGTTACTCGGTGGGACGGGGGTCGGATGAGCAGTTCTTC. Protein sequence: CASSYSVGRGSDEQFF.

This clone turned up a few times. The rearrangement uses TRBV6-1 and TRBJ1-5; 9 positions agree with TRBD1. V shed 2 bases and J 1 base; nucleotides not matched to a gene: 6. The CDR3 extends over 17 amino acids. Germline CDR1 and CDR2: MNHNS and SASEGT. CDR3 DNA: TGTGCCAGCAGTGAAACTGACAGGGGGATAAGCAATCAGCCCCAGCATTTT. This sequence encodes CASSETDRGISNQPQHF.

The chain uses TRBV5-1 and TRBJ1-3; D is unresolved. Germline V gene lookup returns CDR1 SGHRS and CDR2 YFSETQ. CDR3 length: 14 amino acids. Trimming shortened V by 0 bases and J by 0 bases, and 4 bases separated the two germline ends. The CDR3 protein is CASSLGSSGNTIYF. CDR3 DNA sequence: TGCGCCAGCAGCTTGGGGAGCTCTGGAAACACCATATATTTT.

The rearrangement uses TRBV7-3 and TRBJ2-7; possible D gene TRBD1, 5 bases. Trimming stripped 2 bases from V and 0 bases from J, with 11 bases between. From germline, CDR1 is SGHTA and CDR2 FQGTGA. The CDR3 runs 15 residues. CDR3 DNA: TGTGCCAGCAGCTTACTTGGGGCCAGCTCCTACGAGCAGTACTTC. Its protein product is CASSLLGASSYEQYF.